This entry describes one TCR beta chain. This sample is drawn from a study of cytomegalovirus exposure and HLA in healthy donors. A multiplex PCR was run with 60 Vbeta primers and 13 Jbeta primers. Data came from immunoSEQ multiplex PCR; TCRdb stores just in-frame clones and leaves some out. Here the sample spans approximately 140,000 clones, roughly 69% being singletons. This receptor was obtained from a human donor in good health. Input material: PBMCs.

The DNA for the CDR3 is TGTGCCAGCAGCTTAGGGCTAGCGGGGGACTACGAGCAGTACTTC. Encoded protein: CASSLGLAGDYEQYF. The genes are TRBV7-2 and TRBJ2-7; TRBD2 aligns across 10 bases. Germline assignment: CDR1 SGHTA and CDR2 FQGNSA. J gave up 3 bases and V 1 base, and 3 bases lay outside the gene matches. The CDR3 sequence is 15 residues long. The variable domain in full, completed from reference TRBV7-2 and TRBJ2-7, reads GAGVSQSPSNKVTEKGKDVELRCDPISGHTALYWYRQSLGQGLEFLIYFQGNSAPDKSGLPSDRFSAERTGGSVSTLTIQRTQQEDSAVYLCASSLGLAGDYEQYFGPGTRLTVT.